This T cell receptor (beta chain) stems from a study of OX40 agonist ivuxolimab in advanced cancers. Worth noting for this clone: Its antigen is undetermined.

This CDR3 is 14 amino acids long. Germline CDR1 reads MNHEY; CDR2 reads SVGAGI. V dropped 0 bases and J dropped 4 bases, with 9 bases sitting between them. Study-level points and caveats: Some of the lowest clonal expansion was seen in partial responders at 0.1-3.0 mg/kg.

Repertoires were generated with immunoSEQ multiplex PCR, while TCRdb's copy carries only in-frame clones and drops some. The sample records under 6,500 clones, approximately 77% being singletons. Autoimmune disease history or systemic immunosuppression led to patient exclusion. The material was CD4+ or CD8+ T cells sorted from blood, obtained in a trial of the OX40 agonist ivuxolimab. This TCR was recovered from an adult with an advanced solid tumor such as melanoma, head and neck, liver or kidney cancer. The rearrangement joins TRBV6-5 to TRBJ1-1, with D perhaps matching TRBD1 (6 bases). The CDR3 spells CASSYSGGPTEAFF. The CDR3 DNA is TGTGCCAGCAGTTACTCTGGGGGCCCCACTGAAGCTTTCTTT.